This entry lists 19 T cell receptor beta chains sequenced from one sample in a study of shared clonotypes between healthy human individuals (dated by TCRdb to 2020 to 2021). Preparation of the library involved the immunoSEQ multiplex PCR assay. TCRdb carries this immuneACCESS record with in-frame sequences only. Its versions omit some clonotypes, under half of them owing to an unresolved V gene in the studies checked, with the rest unexplained. The sample includes about 380,000 clones, with 96% observed a single time. The ten largest clones take up approximately 0.32% of the sample. Specimen: memory CD8+ T cells sorted from blood. Explained via the paper, the cell subset or site label denotes: CD45RO+ cells pooled with CCR7-negative TemRA cells. These receptors were taken from a man aged 25 to 45 in good health.

The genes are TRBV28 and TRBJ1-5, with D maybe TRBD1 (5 bases). Trimming left V 5 bases short and J 4 bases short, with 24 bases between. The CDR3 runs 18 residues. Germline V lookup: CDR1 MDHEN, CDR2 SYDVKM. The CDR3 loop is CASSLELGAAFKNQPQHF. The CDR3 DNA is TGTGCCAGCAGTCTCGAACTTGGGGCAGCCTTTAAGAATCAGCCCCAGCATTTT.

This chain uses TRBV27 with TRBJ1-5, with unresolved D. V was trimmed by 8 bases and J by 0 bases, leaving 17 bases between them. This CDR3 contains 16 residues. CDR1 and CDR2 from the germline V gene are MNHEY and SMNVEV (reference sequence). As DNA, the CDR3 is TGTGCCAGCGGGAAAAACATAAATTATAGCAATCAGCCCCAGCATTTT. Translation: CASGKNINYSNQPQHF.

V usage is TRBV5-1 and J usage is TRBJ2-7; a possible D gene is TRBD1 (5 bases). Germline lookup yields CDR1 SGHRS and CDR2 YFSETQ. The CDR3 length is 13 residues. V gave up 2 bases and J gave up 2 bases, with 8 bases separating them. CDR3 in amino acids: CASSLAQAYEQYF. CDR3 sequence (DNA): TGCGCCAGCAGCTTAGCACAGGCCTACGAGCAGTACTTC.

In DNA form, the CDR3 reads TGCGCCAGCAGCCAAGAAGGAAGAGACAGGGCTCGTCGCGGTGAAAAACTGTTTTTT. It is translated as CASSQEGRDRARRGEKLFF. This rearrangement joins TRBV4-1 to TRBJ1-4, with 7 bases fitting TRBD1. The CDR3 loop spans 19 amino acids. The germline CDR1 and CDR2 sequences are MGHRA and YSYEKL. The V segment lost 0 bases and the J segment 7 bases; nucleotides outside the gene matches: 17.

This chain links TRBV9 with TRBJ2-2, with D perhaps given as TRBD1 or TRBD2 (5 bases each). Germline V gene lookup returns CDR1 SGDLS and CDR2 YYNGEE. V lost 0 bases to trimming and J lost 5 bases, with 20 bases between them. The CDR3 is 18 amino acids. The CDR3 nucleotides are TGTGCCAGCAGCGTAGGGGACCTTAAGGGGACGAGGACCGGGGAGCTGTTTTTT. It yields the protein CASSVGDLKGTRTGELFF. Based on the CDR3 plus reference TRBV9 and TRBJ2-2, the full variable domain is DSGVTQTPKHLITATGQRVTLRCSPRSGDLSVYWYQQSLDQGLQFLIQYYNGEERAKGNILERFSAQQFPDLHSELNLSSLELGDSALYFCASSVGDLKGTRTGELFFGEGSRLTVL.

The rearrangement links TRBV30 to TRBJ2-3; possible D gene TRBD1, 5 bases. V was clipped by 3 bases and J by 3 bases, with 19 bases between them. Per the germline V gene, CDR1 is GTSNPN and CDR2 is SVGIG (reference sequence). The CDR3 is 16 amino acids. The CDR3 DNA is TGTGCCTGGAGGAACTCAAGGGGTAGGGGAACAGATACGCAGTATTTT. As protein: CAWRNSRGRGTDTQYF.

The chain is built from TRBV5-4 and TRBJ1-5; D is possibly TRBD1 (5 bases). With 10 bases removed from V and 1 base from J, the gap between germline ends came to 15 bases. The CDR3 is made up of 14 amino acids. Germline V CDR1 and CDR2: SGHNT, YYREEE (reference sequence). The CDR3 region is CAAGQKGSNQPQHF. CDR3 DNA sequence: TGTGCCGCGGGGCAAAAGGGAAGCAATCAGCCCCAGCATTTT.

This clone has a single count. V and J are TRBV28 and TRBJ2-5, with TRBD1 as a possible D gene (5 bases). Germline loops: CDR1 MDHEN, CDR2 SYDVKM. This CDR3 contains 15 residues. Deletions cut 2 bases from V and 4 bases from J, with 14 bases between. The DNA for the CDR3 is TGTGCCAGCAGTTTACAGGGATTGGGTGGAGAGACCCAGTACTTC. Amino acid sequence: CASSLQGLGGETQYF.

The gene calls are TRBV19 and TRBJ2-1, with 7 bases fitting TRBD1. This CDR3 region has 16 residues. The ends lost 5 bases at V and 0 bases at J; junction bases unmatched: 7. The germline V gene encodes CDR1 LNHDA and CDR2 SQIVND (reference sequence). CDR3 sequence (DNA): TGTGCCAGTAGTGGCAGGGGGTCAAGCTCCTACAATGAGCAGTTCTTC. This codes for CASSGRGSSSYNEQFF.

V usage is TRBV28 and J usage is TRBJ2-3, with 12 bases identical to TRBD2. This CDR3 spans 15 amino acids. CDR1 is MDHEN and CDR2 is SYDVKM in the germline V gene. The J segment lost 4 bases and the V segment lost 6 bases, leaving 5 bases of the junction unmatched. CDR3 bases: TGTGCCAGCAGCCCCCTAGCGGGAGGGCCAGATACGCAGTATTTT. It translates to CASSPLAGGPDTQYF. Full variable domain (remainder filled in from reference TRBV28 and TRBJ2-3): DVKVTQSSRYLVKRTGEKVFLECVQDMDHENMFWYRQDPGLGLRLIYFSYDVKMKEKGDIPEGYSVSREKKERFSLILESASTNQTSMYLCASSPLAGGPDTQYFGPGTRLTVL.

This chain uses TRBV7-2 with TRBJ2-3; possibly TRBD1 for D (6 bases). V was clipped by 3 bases and J by 6 bases, with 10 bases between them. Germline V gene sequence: CDR1 SGHTA, CDR2 FQGNSA. This CDR3 spans 13 amino acids. CDR3 region: CASSFQGLDTQYF. CDR3 nucleotide sequence: TGTGCCAGCAGCTTTCAGGGGCTGGATACGCAGTATTTT.

The chain has TRBV28 and TRBJ2-1; 8 nucleotides match TRBD1. The V segment lost 4 bases and the J segment 6 bases; nucleotides outside the gene matches: 8. The CDR3 spans 15 residues. Germline lookup yields CDR1 MDHEN and CDR2 SYDVKM. The CDR3 bases are TGTGCCAGCAGTTCGCACCTAACAGGGGGCAATGAGCAGTTCTTC. Translation: CASSSHLTGGNEQFF.

This chain uses TRBV19 with TRBJ1-5; TRBD1 aligns across 7 bases. The CDR3 consists of 15 residues. The germline V gene encodes CDR1 LNHDA and CDR2 SQIVND (reference sequence). Trimming removed 4 bases from V and 0 bases from J; junction bases left unmatched: 3. The CDR3 reads CASSTGTVSNQPQHF. DNA of the CDR3: TGTGCCAGTAGTACGGGGACAGTTAGCAATCAGCCCCAGCATTTT. The whole variable domain, filled in from reference TRBV19 and TRBJ1-5, reads DGGITQSPKYLFRKEGQNVTLSCEQNLNHDAMYWYRQDPGQGLRLIYYSQIVNDFQKGDIAEGYSVSREKKESFPLTVTSAQKNPTAFYLCASSTGTVSNQPQHFGDGTRLSIL.

The rearrangement joins TRBV27 to TRBJ1-5; D might be TRBD1 (6 bases). This CDR3 comprises 13 residues. Germline lookup yields CDR1 MNHEY and CDR2 SMNVEV (reference sequence). V was trimmed by 2 bases and J by 7 bases, leaving 9 bases between them. The CDR3, as DNA: TGTGCCAGCAGTTTAGGTGGGGGCCAGCCCCAGCATTTT. It yields the protein CASSLGGGQPQHF.

The rearrangement links TRBV28 to TRBJ1-3, with 7 bases matching TRBD1. V dropped 5 bases and J dropped 0; count of bases not matched to a gene: 7. Germline CDR1 reads MDHEN; CDR2 reads SYDVKM. The CDR3 runs 16 residues. CDR3 nucleotide sequence: TGTGCCAGCAGTGAAGGACAGGAGCTCTCTGGAAACACCATATATTTT. Translating gives CASSEGQELSGNTIYF.

CDR3 sequence reads: CATGQGYEQYF. In DNA form, the CDR3 reads TGCGCCACTGGACAGGGCTACGAGCAGTACTTC. V is TRBV10-2 and J is TRBJ2-7; TRBD1 agrees at 8 bases. This CDR3 has 11 amino acids. Germline assignment: CDR1 WSHSY and CDR2 SAAADI. With 10 bases clipped from V and 3 bases from J, the junction kept 2 bases outside the gene matches.

V is TRBV7-3 and J is TRBJ2-1; D uncertain. CDR1 and CDR2 (germline): SGHTA, FQGTGA. V was cut by 2 bases and J by 13 bases, with 15 bases left in between. There are 13 residues in the CDR3. The CDR3, as DNA: TGTGCCAGCAGCTTATACGTTGAGGATCGCCAGTTCTTC. This codes for CASSLYVEDRQFF.

The chain combines TRBV19 with TRBJ1-2, with 7 bases matching TRBD1. The CDR3 runs 15 residues. V gave up 7 bases and J gave up 5 bases; unmatched junction bases: 13. CDR1 is LNHDA and CDR2 is SQIVND in the germline V gene (reference sequence). The CDR3 nucleotides read TGTGCCAGTATCCCTTCGACAGGGCAGAGGTATGGCTACACCTTC. Its translation: CASIPSTGQRYGYTF.

J is TRBJ2-1 and V is TRBV28; D is uncertain. Trimming took 11 bases from V and 0 from J, leaving 11 bases between them. CDR1 and CDR2 from the germline V gene are MDHEN and SYDVKM. This CDR3 region has 13 residues. As DNA, the CDR3 is TGTGCCTCCACTCGTTTCTCCTACAATGAGCAGTTCTTC. Translating it yields CASTRFSYNEQFF.